This TCR beta chain was recovered during a study of memory CD4+ T cells and cytomegalovirus serostatus. Study details: Donors were healthy Belgian adults, under 10 CMV seropositive and around 23 seronegative. Study-wide findings and caveats: Of under 200 reported CMV TCRbeta sequences, around 63 were found in memory CD4+ repertoires.

Trimming took 4 bases from V and 3 from J, leaving 13 bases between them. The germline gives CDR1 MGHRA, CDR2 YSYEKL. The length of the CDR3 is 14 residues. The sort gate was single viable CD3+CD4+CD8-CD45RO+ cells for memory CD4+ T cells. In its sample, this clone was seen once. The antigen is not known. As processed by the authors: Out-of-frame sequences were removed, leaving 2 million to 2.5 million distinct TCRbeta sequences. TCRdb's table, derived via immunoSEQ multiplex PCR, lists solely in-frame clones and lacks some. Clone size and the V and J calls come from that table; the DNA yielded D and trimming. This table has about 50,000 clones, roughly 78% appearing once.

The sample consisted of memory CD4+ T cells from blood. This receptor was taken from an adult in good health and CMV-seronegative. The V and J genes are TRBV4-1 and TRBJ2-7; TRBD1 might be the D (7 bases). DNA for the CDR3: TGCGCCAGCAGCCGGGGGGACAGAAACTACGAGCAGTACTTC. Protein product: CASSRGDRNYEQYF.